One sample yielded the 18 T cell receptor beta chains listed below, sequenced in a study of shared clonotypes between healthy human individuals. The protocol was immunoSEQ multiplex PCR, while the TCRdb copy is restricted to in-frame clones and leaves out a portion. The sample has about 100,000 clones, approximately 70% seen once. Sequencing was performed on memory CD8+ T cells sorted from blood. This sample's subset: CD45RO+ cells pooled with CCR7-negative TemRA cells. These receptors came from a woman between 25 and 40 years old in good health.

The rearrangement uses TRBV5-1 and TRBJ2-2; 9 bases line up with TRBD1. The CDR3 runs 14 residues. V lost 4 bases to trimming and J lost 8 bases; unmatched junction nucleotides: 6. CDR1 SGHRS and CDR2 YFSETQ come from the germline V gene. CDR3 DNA sequence: TGCGCCAGCAGCGGGACAGGGCGTAGGGGGGAGCTGTTTTTT. Its translation: CASSGTGRRGELFF.

The rearrangement uses TRBV14 and TRBJ2-3; 7 positions match TRBD2. Germline CDR1 and CDR2: SGHDN and FVKESK. Germline trimming cut 0 bases from V and 5 bases from J; bases unmatched to any gene: 5. The CDR3 extends over 15 amino acids. CDR3 protein: CASSQDRGVVDTQYF. The CDR3 DNA reads TGTGCCAGCAGCCAAGACCGGGGGGTTGTAGATACGCAGTATTTT.

The chain combines TRBV6-5 with TRBJ2-5; tentative D call: TRBD2 (6 bases). This CDR3 has 15 amino acids. Germline V lookup: CDR1 MNHEY, CDR2 SVGAGI. Trimming took off 2 bases at V and 1 base at J, with 11 bases between the two ends. The CDR3 protein is CASSYGGALQETQYF. CDR3 in DNA: TGTGCCAGCAGTTACGGAGGGGCACTCCAAGAGACCCAGTACTTC.

This clone has a single count. CDR3 in amino acids: CASSFIWGPRLVTNTEAFF. The CDR3 bases are TGTGCCAGCAGTTTTATCTGGGGGCCCCGGTTGGTCACGAACACTGAAGCTTTCTTT. The chain recombines TRBV28 with TRBJ1-1; D possibly corresponds to TRBD1 (6 bases). This CDR3 has 19 amino acids. Trimming cost V 3 bases and J 1 base, with 24 bases left between them. Germline V gene sequence: CDR1 MDHEN, CDR2 SYDVKM.

This chain joins TRBV4-1 and TRBJ2-7, with D possibly matching TRBD2 (6 bases). The CDR3 consists of 21 residues. Germline V gives CDR1 MGHRA, CDR2 YSYEKL. The V and J ends lost 0 bases and 2 bases respectively, with 29 bases between them. The CDR3 DNA follows: TGCGCCAGCAGCCAAGATCTTAGGGTGAGTTCTAGCGTACGGAGGCCCTACGAGCAGTACTTC. Its protein is CASSQDLRVSSSVRRPYEQYF.

The V gene is TRBV7-2, the J gene TRBJ2-7, with D tentatively TRBD1 or TRBD2 (5 bases each). Germline V gene sequence: CDR1 SGHTA, CDR2 FQGNSA. The CDR3 has 16 residues. V dropped 3 bases and J dropped 2 bases, with 17 bases sitting between them. CDR3 protein: CASSFRLAGLAYEQYF. In nucleotides, the CDR3 is TGTGCCAGCAGCTTCCGGCTAGCAGGGCTTGCCTACGAGCAGTACTTC.

The chain combines TRBV5-4 with TRBJ2-2; perhaps TRBD1 as D (6 bases). CDR1 and CDR2 (germline): SGHNT, YYREEE (reference sequence). The CDR3 has 15 amino acids. V was trimmed by 9 bases and J by 5 bases, leaving 20 bases between them. The CDR3 loop is CATNGQGTNTGELFF. CDR3 nucleotide sequence: TGTGCCACCAATGGTCAGGGGACAAATACCGGGGAGCTGTTTTTT.

This rearrangement joins TRBV4-2 to TRBJ1-3, with 7 positions matching TRBD1. Trimming removed 4 bases from V and 4 bases from J; junction bases left unmatched: 10. CDR1 is LGHNA, CDR2 YNFKEQ, per germline. The CDR3 extends over 16 amino acids. This CDR3 is CASSPRGLSLGNTIYF. CDR3 bases: TGTGCCAGCAGCCCCAGGGGGTTAAGTCTGGGAAACACCATATATTTT.

This clone was seen ten or more times. V is TRBV15 and J is TRBJ2-7; 7 nucleotides match TRBD1. CDR1 and CDR2 from the germline V gene are LNHNV and YYDKDF (reference sequence). The CDR3 consists of 14 residues. With V trimmed by 8 bases and J by 5 bases, 12 bases remained unmatched. In DNA form, the CDR3 reads TGTGCCACCGGAGAAACAGGGGAAATTAACGAGCAGTACTTC. Its translation: CATGETGEINEQYF. The full variable domain, its missing parts supplied by reference TRBV15 and TRBJ2-7, is DAMVIQNPRYQVTQFGKPVTLSCSQTLNHNVMYWYQQKSSQAPKLLFHYYDKDFNNEADTPDNFQSRRPNTSFCFLDIRSPGLGDTAMYLCATGETGEINEQYFGPGTRLTVT.

The gene calls are TRBV5-8 and TRBJ2-7, with TRBD2 matching 10 bases. From germline, CDR1 is SGHTS and CDR2 YDEGEE. V shed 4 bases, J shed 5 bases, and the junction held 21 bases outside the gene matches. CDR3 size: 19 residues. CDR3 nucleotides: TGTGCCAGCAGCGCCCGTGGACTAGCGGCGTCGGGAGGCATGGACGAGCAGTACTTC. This encodes CASSARGLAASGGMDEQYF.

This sequence joins TRBV27 and TRBJ1-2, with D maybe TRBD1 (5 bases). V lost 0 bases and J lost 5, with 16 bases in between. This CDR3 has 16 amino acids. Germline CDR1 and CDR2: MNHEY and SMNVEV (reference sequence). In DNA, the CDR3 is TGTGCCAGCAGTTTATCGTGGCCCCGGGGGGTGTATGGCTACACCTTC. As protein: CASSLSWPRGVYGYTF.

The chain links TRBV6-5 to TRBJ2-3; 7 bases line up with TRBD2. The V and J ends lost 0 bases and 5 bases, in that order; junction bases with no gene match: 5. The CDR3 extends over 15 amino acids. Germline CDR1 reads MNHEY; CDR2 reads SVGAGI. In DNA, the CDR3 is TGTGCCAGCAGTTACTCGGGAGGGATTAGAGATACGCAGTATTTT. Translation gives CASSYSGGIRDTQYF.

The chain carries TRBV21-1 and TRBJ1-1. TRBV21-1 is labeled a pseudogene. CDR3 length: 18 residues. CDR3 loop: CASSQALLEATGYTEAFF. The CDR3 nucleotides are TGTGCCAGCAGCCAAGCCCTTTTAGAGGCGACGGGGTACACTGAAGCTTTCTTT.

The chain recombines TRBV5-1 with TRBJ1-4, with 7 bases that match TRBD1. V dropped 0 bases and J dropped 7; count of bases not matched to a gene: 0. The V gene's germline CDR1 is SGHRS and CDR2 YFSETQ. The CDR3 is 13 amino acids. The CDR3 DNA is TGCGCCAGCAGCTTGGGACAGGGTGAAAAACTGTTTTTT. It is translated as CASSLGQGEKLFF.

This clone has just a few counts. The chain employs TRBV27 and TRBJ1-2; D unresolved. Per germline, CDR1 MNHEY and CDR2 SMNVEV (reference sequence). V shed 4 bases and J shed 2 bases, with 8 bases lying between them. The CDR3 totals 13 residues. The CDR3 spells CASSWTGNYGYTF. CDR3 nucleotide sequence: TGTGCCAGCAGTTGGACGGGGAACTATGGCTACACCTTC.

The CDR3 sequence: CASSPNPGQLYGYTF. In nucleotides, the CDR3 is TGTGCCAGCAGCCCGAACCCGGGACAGCTCTATGGCTACACCTTC. The chain carries TRBV7-9 and TRBJ1-2; TRBD1 aligns across 7 bases. After removal of 5 bases from V and 4 bases from J, the junction contained 10 bases not matched to a gene. This CDR3 region has 15 residues. CDR1 is SEHNR, CDR2 FQNEAQ, per germline (reference sequence).

This chain links TRBV5-1 with TRBJ2-2, with D unresolved. Germline-derived CDR1 and CDR2 are SGHRS and YFSETQ. V was clipped by 4 bases and J by 6 bases, with 10 bases between them. The CDR3 spans 13 residues. The CDR3 DNA reads TGCGCCAGCAGCCCCGACTCGTCCGGGGAGCTGTTTTTT. It codes for CASSPDSSGELFF. Full variable domain (outside the CDR3, taken from reference TRBV5-1 and TRBJ2-2): KAGVTQTPRYLIKTRGQQVTLSCSPISGHRSVSWYQQTPGQGLQFLFEYFSETQRNKGNFPGRFSGRQFSNSRSEMNVSTLELGDSALYLCASSPDSSGELFFGEGSRLTVL.

The chain uses TRBV25-1 and TRBJ2-7; 13 positions match TRBD2. The CDR3 sequence is 16 residues long. The V gene's germline CDR1 is MGHDK and CDR2 SYGVNS. Trimming cost V 3 bases and J 5 bases; bases outside gene matches: 7. The CDR3 sequence: CASSDGTSGELDEQYF. The CDR3 DNA is TGTGCCAGCAGTGACGGGACTAGCGGGGAGTTGGACGAGCAGTACTTC.